What follows are 24 T cell receptor beta chains derived from one specimen sequenced in a study of blood T cell repertoires in COVID-19. TCRdb's table, derived via immunoSEQ multiplex PCR, lists solely in-frame clones and lacks some. The sample contains roughly 200,000 clones, roughly 80% of which appear only once. The sample consisted of peripheral blood. These receptors were taken from a woman aged 55-70 years with COVID-19, enrolled during active disease.

The chain recombines TRBV30 with TRBJ1-5; D possibly corresponds to TRBD1 (5 bases). The CDR3 loop spans 13 amino acids. V gave up 3 bases and J gave up 1 base, with 7 bases separating them. CDR1 is GTSNPN, CDR2 SVGIG, per germline (reference sequence). The CDR3 reads CAWRGESNQPQHF. The DNA for the CDR3 is TGTGCCTGGAGAGGGGAAAGCAATCAGCCCCAGCATTTT.

V usage is TRBV19 and J usage is TRBJ1-1, with 8 bases fitting TRBD1. This CDR3 comprises 15 residues. CDR1 LNHDA and CDR2 SQIVND come from the germline V gene (reference sequence). The trim removed 6 bases at V and 1 base at J, leaving 7 bases unmatched. The CDR3: CASSVDRAGNTEAFF. CDR3 nucleotides: TGTGCCAGTAGCGTGGACAGGGCGGGGAACACTGAAGCTTTCTTT.

The genes are TRBV5-5 and TRBJ2-3, with D perhaps matching TRBD2 (6 bases). Per germline, CDR1 SGHKS and CDR2 YYEKEE (reference sequence). V lost 0 bases to trimming and J lost 2 bases, with 13 bases between them. The CDR3 spans 16 residues. Here the CDR3 reads CASSLDLGLVTDTQYF. CDR3 nucleotides: TGTGCCAGCAGCTTGGATCTGGGACTGGTCACAGATACGCAGTATTTT.

The rearrangement joins TRBV15 to TRBJ2-5; D may be TRBD1 (6 bases). The CDR3 is made up of 13 amino acids. Trimming left V 1 base short and J 4 bases short, with 7 bases between. The germline gives CDR1 LNHNV, CDR2 YYDKDF (reference sequence). CDR3 DNA: TGTGCCACCAGCAGAGGGGGGCGAGAGACCCAGTACTTC. Translating it yields CATSRGGRETQYF.

Remarks on this clone: A read error may produce the germline difference seen at one junction end. The V and J genes are TRBV7-7 and TRBJ2-5, with 8 bases matching TRBD2. The V gene's germline CDR1 is SSHAT and CDR2 FNYEAQ (reference sequence). The CDR3 is 14 amino acids. The CDR3 is CASSLPGGQETQYF. CDR3 in DNA: TGTGCTAGCAGCTTACCGGGGGGGCAAGAGACCCAGTACTTC.

The chain joins TRBV11-2 to TRBJ1-2; perhaps TRBD1 as D (6 bases). This CDR3 has 14 amino acids. Trimming shortened V by 5 bases and J by 4 bases, and 14 bases separated the two germline ends. Germline V lookup: CDR1 SGHAT, CDR2 FQNNGV. The DNA for the CDR3 is TGTGCCAGCAGCCCACAAACAGGGACCTATGGCTACACCTTC. Its translation: CASSPQTGTYGYTF.

The chain is built from TRBV5-6 and TRBJ1-5; D not resolved. The CDR3 has 13 residues. The ends were cut back, 2 bases at V and 3 bases at J, with 6 bases in the middle. Germline values: CDR1 SGHDT, CDR2 YYEEEE. The CDR3 DNA sequence: TGTGCCAGCAGCTTATCACTCAATCAGCCCCAGCATTTT. Translating it yields CASSLSLNQPQHF. The full variable domain, its missing parts supplied by reference TRBV5-6 and TRBJ1-5, is DAGVTQSPTHLIKTRGQQVTLRCSPKSGHDTVSWYQQALGQGPQFIFQYYEEEERQRGNFPDRFSGHQFPNYSSELNVNALLLGDSALYLCASSLSLNQPQHFGDGTRLSIL.

The chain is built from TRBV19 and TRBJ1-6; TRBD1 is a possible D gene (5 bases). Germline V gene lookup returns CDR1 LNHDA and CDR2 SQIVND (reference sequence). This CDR3 contains 14 residues. V gave up 7 bases and J gave up 8 bases, with 15 bases separating them. The CDR3 sequence: CASTSTGGDSPLHF. CDR3 nucleotides: TGTGCCAGTACCTCTACCGGGGGGGATTCACCCCTCCACTTT.

The V call is TRBV10-1, the J call TRBJ1-4, with 9 nucleotides matching TRBD1. Looked up from germline, CDR1 is WNHNN and CDR2 is SYGVQD (reference sequence). V dropped 2 bases and J dropped 5; count of bases not matched to a gene: 3. This CDR3 region has 15 residues. CDR3 bases: TGCGCCAGCAGTGAGGGGGGACAGGGCAATGAAAAACTGTTTTTT. It specifies CASSEGGQGNEKLFF.

The chain employs TRBV5-5 and TRBJ1-1; the D is unclear. V gave up 4 bases and J gave up 3 bases, with 22 bases separating them. Germline CDR1 is SGHKS and CDR2 is YYEKEE (reference sequence). The CDR3 is 17 amino acids. CDR3 in amino acids: CASSPRLRVAEDTEAFF. DNA for the CDR3: TGTGCCAGCAGCCCCCGCCTTCGGGTAGCGGAGGACACTGAAGCTTTCTTT.

The CDR3 DNA is TGTGCCAGCAGCCCAGGGCTAGCGGAGGCAGGTGGTGAGCAGTTCTTC. It specifies CASSPGLAEAGGEQFF. The chain couples TRBV7-3 to TRBJ2-1; 7 bases map to TRBD2. Germline V gives CDR1 SGHTA, CDR2 FQGTGA. This CDR3 has 16 residues. V trimming: 5 bases; J trimming: 9 bases; junction bases outside the gene matches: 16.

The V gene is TRBV7-9, the J gene TRBJ2-3; the D gene is possibly TRBD2 (7 bases). Trimming stripped 0 bases from V and 0 bases from J, with 19 bases between. Germline assignment: CDR1 SEHNR and CDR2 FQNEAQ (reference sequence). The CDR3 length is 19 residues. This chain's CDR3 is CASSLAGFGGRGSTDTQYF. As DNA, the CDR3 is TGTGCCAGCAGCTTAGCCGGTTTCGGGGGGCGAGGGAGCACAGATACGCAGTATTTT.

The rearrangement uses TRBV24-1 and TRBJ2-1; 7 bases align to TRBD1. Germline values: CDR1 KGHDR, CDR2 SFDVKD. The CDR3 contains 16 residues. Trimming removed 0 bases from V and 0 bases from J; junction bases left unmatched: 1. In DNA, the CDR3 is TGTGCCACCAGTGATTTGAGGGGGCCCTCCTACAATGAGCAGTTCTTC. This gives the protein CATSDLRGPSYNEQFF.

This clone was seen repeatedly, ten times or more. The chain carries TRBV19 and TRBJ1-5; TRBD1 is a possible D gene (5 bases). Germline values: CDR1 LNHDA, CDR2 SQIVND (reference sequence). Trimming took off 5 bases at V and 1 base at J, with 9 bases between the two ends. The CDR3 is 14 amino acids. The CDR3 sequence: CASSSGNSNQPQHF. CDR3 DNA sequence: TGTGCCAGTAGTTCAGGGAACAGCAATCAGCCCCAGCATTTT.

This clone came up a few times. CDR3 nucleotide sequence: TGCGCCAGCAGCTTGGGTCCCGACAGGGCGGGTTCACCCCTCCACTTT. This translates into CASSLGPDRAGSPLHF. The chain combines TRBV5-1 with TRBJ1-6; TRBD1 matches 7 bases. J lost 9 bases, V lost 0 bases, and 9 bases had no gene match. The CDR3 length is 16 residues. Germline CDR1 is SGHRS and CDR2 is YFSETQ.

The V gene is TRBV2, the J gene TRBJ2-6; perhaps TRBD1 as D (5 bases). The V and J ends lost 4 bases and 0 bases respectively, with 10 bases between them. Germline V CDR1 and CDR2: SNHLY, FYNNEI. The CDR3 has 16 residues. Here the CDR3 reads CASSGRQSSGANVLTF. The CDR3 coding sequence is TGTGCCAGCAGTGGGCGACAGAGCTCTGGGGCCAACGTCCTGACTTTC.

Only one count was recorded for this clone. The chain recombines TRBV9 with TRBJ2-7, with 10 bases lining up with TRBD2. CDR1 is SGDLS and CDR2 is YYNGEE in the germline V gene. The CDR3 extends over 15 amino acids. The trim removed 4 bases at V and 5 bases at J, leaving 9 bases unmatched. As DNA, the CDR3 is TGTGCCAGCAGCAGAGCGGGAGGGCCCTCAGACGAGCAGTACTTC. Translated, it gives CASSRAGGPSDEQYF.

This clone was detected only once. V gene TRBV15 combines with J gene TRBJ1-1; 11 nucleotides align to TRBD1. This CDR3 spans 15 amino acids. Per germline, CDR1 LNHNV and CDR2 YYDKDF (reference sequence). V lost 4 bases and J lost 4; bases outside the gene matches: 5. CDR3 coding DNA: TGTGCCACCAGCATAGGACAGGGGGCTGTCACTGAAGCTTTCTTT. It yields the protein CATSIGQGAVTEAFF.

The CDR3 is CSVDRGQGNTEAFF. CDR3 DNA sequence: TGCAGCGTTGACCGGGGACAGGGGAACACTGAAGCTTTCTTT. The chain recombines TRBV29-1 with TRBJ1-1; TRBD1 aligns across 9 bases. The V segment lost 3 bases and the J segment 1 base; nucleotides outside the gene matches: 3. The germline gives CDR1 SQVTM, CDR2 ANQGSEA. This CDR3 has 14 residues.

The V call is TRBV6-5, the J call TRBJ2-7; a possible D gene is TRBD1 (6 bases). The CDR3 has 13 amino acids. V was pared by 9 bases and J by 5 bases, with 17 bases between. Looked up from germline, CDR1 is MNHEY and CDR2 is SVGAGI. The CDR3 region has the DNA TGTGCCAGTAGACAGGCCTCGGGGAACGAGCAGTACTTC. This codes for CASRQASGNEQYF.

The V gene is TRBV9, the J gene TRBJ2-1, with a possible D match to TRBD1 (6 bases). Looked up from germline, CDR1 is SGDLS and CDR2 is YYNGEE. The CDR3 is made up of 15 amino acids. V was pared by 3 bases and J by 2 bases, with 12 bases between. CDR3 residues: CASSGGLRTYNEQFF. The CDR3 DNA is TGTGCCAGCAGCGGGGGGCTGCGGACCTACAATGAGCAGTTCTTC.

The chain employs TRBV7-3 and TRBJ2-1; tentative D call: TRBD1 (6 bases). Germline V gives CDR1 SGHTA, CDR2 FQGTGA. This CDR3 region has 13 residues. V was shortened by 3 bases and J by 5 bases, with 8 bases between the two germline ends. CDR3 region: CASSLDRDNEQFF. CDR3 in DNA: TGTGCCAGCAGCTTGGACAGAGACAATGAGCAGTTCTTC.

This chain uses TRBV5-1 with TRBJ2-5; D possibly corresponds to TRBD1 (6 bases). The CDR3 is 14 amino acids. Between the trimmed V and J ends, which lost 6 bases and 1 base, there was a span of 13 bases. CDR1 and CDR2 from the germline V gene are SGHRS and YFSETQ. In DNA form, the CDR3 reads TGCGCCAGCAAGTTCGACAGGTCCCAAGAGACCCAGTACTTC. It translates to CASKFDRSQETQYF.

This clone appeared a few times. The J gene is TRBJ1-4, the V gene TRBV5-4; TRBD1 is a possible D gene (5 bases). V shed 4 bases and J shed 4 bases, with 14 bases lying between them. Germline V gives CDR1 SGHNT, CDR2 YYREEE (reference sequence). The CDR3 covers 15 residues. The DNA of the CDR3 is TGTGCCAGCAGCGCTATCGGGGGGGGTAATGAAAAACTGTTTTTT. Protein sequence: CASSAIGGGNEKLFF.